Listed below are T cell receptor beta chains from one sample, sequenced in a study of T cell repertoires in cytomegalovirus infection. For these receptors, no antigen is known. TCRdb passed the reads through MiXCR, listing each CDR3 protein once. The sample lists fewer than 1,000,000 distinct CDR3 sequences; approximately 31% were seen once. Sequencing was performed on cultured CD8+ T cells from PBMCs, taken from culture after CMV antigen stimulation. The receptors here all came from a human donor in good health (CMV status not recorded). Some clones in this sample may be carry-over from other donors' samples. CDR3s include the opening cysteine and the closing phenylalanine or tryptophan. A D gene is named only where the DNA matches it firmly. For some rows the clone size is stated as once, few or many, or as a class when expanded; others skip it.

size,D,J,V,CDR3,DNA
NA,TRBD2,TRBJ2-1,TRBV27,CASSLSMTSGGASNEQFF,TGTGCCAGCAGTTTATCGATGACTAGCGGGGGGGCCTCCAATGAGCAGTTCTTC
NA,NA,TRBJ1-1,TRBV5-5,CASSLVGAVEAFF,TGTGCCAGCAGCTTGGTAGGGGCAGTTGAAGCTTTCTTT
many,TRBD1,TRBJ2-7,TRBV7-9,CASSLMVWDRGIYEQYF,TGTGCCAGCAGCTTAATGGTGTGGGACAGGGGGATCTACGAGCAGTACTTC
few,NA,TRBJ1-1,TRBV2,CASKWGTEAFF,TGTGCCAGCAAGTGGGGCACTGAAGCTTTCTTT
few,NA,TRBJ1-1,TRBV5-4,CASSAVGEGNTEAFF,TGTGCCAGCAGCGCCGTGGGGGAGGGCAACACTGAAGCTTTCTTT
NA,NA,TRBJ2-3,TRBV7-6,CASDTGRTDTQYF,TGTGCCAGTGATACAGGCAGGACAGATACGCAGTATTTT
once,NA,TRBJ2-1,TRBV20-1,CSARSRDQGTYNEQFF,TGCAGTGCTAGATCCAGGGACCAGGGAACCTACAATGAGCAGTTCTTC
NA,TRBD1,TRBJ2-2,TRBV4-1,CASNLGQGKTGELFF,TGCGCCAGCAACTTGGGACAGGGGAAGACCGGGGAGCTGTTTTTT
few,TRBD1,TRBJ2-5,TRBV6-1,CASPGQGFGETQYF,TGTGCCAGCCCGGGACAGGGCTTCGGGGAGACCCAGTACTTC
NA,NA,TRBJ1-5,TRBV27,CASRQSYNQPQHF,TGTGCCAGTCGACAGTCCTACAATCAGCCCCAGCATTTT
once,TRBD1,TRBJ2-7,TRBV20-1,CSAPDRETYEQYF,TGCAGTGCCCCAGACAGGGAAACTTACGAGCAGTACTTC
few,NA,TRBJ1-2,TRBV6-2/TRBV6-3,CASSHPTGSYGYTF,TGTGCCAGCAGCCACCCGACAGGTAGCTATGGCTACACCTTC
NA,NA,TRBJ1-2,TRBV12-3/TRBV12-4,CASSSGRPSSYGYTF,TGTGCCAGCAGTTCGGGACGCCCCTCGAGCTATGGCTACACCTTC
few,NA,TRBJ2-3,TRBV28,CASSRDKGGTDTQYF,TGTGCCAGCAGCCGGGACAAGGGCGGCACAGATACGCAGTATTTT
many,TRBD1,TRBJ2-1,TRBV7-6,CASSRGTGAYNEQFF,TGTGCCAGTAGCCGCGGGACAGGGGCTTACAATGAGCAGTTCTTC
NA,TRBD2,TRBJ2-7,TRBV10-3,CASDSGGSYEQYF,TGTGCCTCAGATAGCGGGGGGTCCTACGAGCAGTACTTC
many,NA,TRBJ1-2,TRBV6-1,CATPTSVEGYTF,TGTGCCACCCCTACGTCGGTGGAGGGCTACACCTTC
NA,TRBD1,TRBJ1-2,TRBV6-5,CASSGWDRSNYGYTF,TGTGCCAGCAGTGGCTGGGACAGGAGTAACTATGGCTACACCTTC
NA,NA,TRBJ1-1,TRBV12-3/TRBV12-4,CASSSLTELTEAFF,TGTGCCAGCAGTTCCTTGACAGAGCTCACTGAAGCTTTCTTT
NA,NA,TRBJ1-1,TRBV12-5,CASGLDAGTYQNTEAFF,TGTGCTAGTGGTTTGGATGCCGGGACATACCAAAACACTGAAGCTTTCTTT
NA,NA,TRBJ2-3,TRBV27,CASSLFRGPSTDTQYF,TGTGCCAGCAGTTTATTCAGGGGTCCTAGCACAGATACGCAGTATTTT
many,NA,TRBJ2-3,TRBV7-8,CASSLWETDTQYF,TGTGCCAGCAGCTTATGGGAGACAGATACGCAGTATTTT
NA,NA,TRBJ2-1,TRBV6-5,CASSYESLYNEQFF,TGTGCCAGCAGTTACGAATCACTCTACAATGAGCAGTTCTTC
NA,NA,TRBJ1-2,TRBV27,CASSFSSSYGYTF,TGTGCCAGCAGTTTTTCCTCGAGCTATGGCTACACCTTC
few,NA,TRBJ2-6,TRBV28,CASSRKQGWNSGANVLTF,TGTGCCAGCAGTCGTAAACAGGGCTGGAACTCTGGGGCCAACGTCCTGACTTTC
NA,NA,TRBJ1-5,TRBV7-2,CASSLLGRSEPQHF,TGTGCCAGCAGCTTATTAGGCAGGTCGGAGCCCCAGCATTTT
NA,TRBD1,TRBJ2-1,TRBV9,CASSPGDSPYNEQFF,TGTGCCAGCAGCCCAGGGGACAGCCCTTACAATGAGCAGTTCTTC
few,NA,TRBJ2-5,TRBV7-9,CASSFARGTGSF,NA
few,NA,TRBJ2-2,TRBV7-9,CASSLGRVNTGELFF,TGTGCCAGCAGCTTGGGCAGGGTGAACACCGGGGAGCTGTTTTTT
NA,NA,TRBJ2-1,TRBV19,CASSMELSSYNEQFF,TGTGCCAGTAGTATGGAGCTCAGCTCCTACAATGAGCAGTTCTTC
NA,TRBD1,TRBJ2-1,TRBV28,CASSNTGEAEQFF,TGTGCCAGCAGTAATACAGGGGAAGCTGAGCAGTTCTTC
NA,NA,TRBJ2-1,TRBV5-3,CASSWDTPGGEQFF,TGTGCCAGCAGCTGGGACACCCCCGGAGGTGAGCAGTTCTTC
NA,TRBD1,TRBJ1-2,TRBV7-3,CASSLDREDCGYTF,TGTGCCAGCAGTCTAGACAGGGAGGACTGTGGCTACACCTTC
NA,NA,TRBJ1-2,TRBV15,CATSKSDGYGYTF,TGTGCCACCAGCAAATCGGACGGATATGGCTACACCTTC
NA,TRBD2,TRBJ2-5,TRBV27,CASWTSGGWTQETQYF,TGTGCCAGCTGGACTAGCGGGGGCTGGACCCAAGAGACCCAGTACTTC
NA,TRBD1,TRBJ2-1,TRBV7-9,CASIQEGTGPNNKQFF,TGTGCCAGCATCCAAGAAGGGACAGGACCTAACAATAAGCAGTTCTTC
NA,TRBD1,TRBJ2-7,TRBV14,CASSPGTGGSFEQYF,TGTGCCAGCAGCCCCGGGACAGGTGGGTCGTTCGAGCAGTACTTC
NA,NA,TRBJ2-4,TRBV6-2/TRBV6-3,CASSSAAGVIQYF,TGTGCCAGCAGTTCGGCAGCCGGGGTCATTCAGTACTTC
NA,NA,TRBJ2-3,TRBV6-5,CASSWGGHTDTQYF,TGTGCCAGCAGTTGGGGGGGCCACACAGATACGCAGTATTTT
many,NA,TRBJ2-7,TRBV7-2,CASSFGWGGQYEQYF,TGTGCCAGCAGCTTCGGGTGGGGGGGCCAGTACGAGCAGTACTTC
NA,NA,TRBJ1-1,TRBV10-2,CASSVGGGLEAFF,TGCGCCAGCAGTGTAGGTGGAGGACTTGAAGCTTTCTTT